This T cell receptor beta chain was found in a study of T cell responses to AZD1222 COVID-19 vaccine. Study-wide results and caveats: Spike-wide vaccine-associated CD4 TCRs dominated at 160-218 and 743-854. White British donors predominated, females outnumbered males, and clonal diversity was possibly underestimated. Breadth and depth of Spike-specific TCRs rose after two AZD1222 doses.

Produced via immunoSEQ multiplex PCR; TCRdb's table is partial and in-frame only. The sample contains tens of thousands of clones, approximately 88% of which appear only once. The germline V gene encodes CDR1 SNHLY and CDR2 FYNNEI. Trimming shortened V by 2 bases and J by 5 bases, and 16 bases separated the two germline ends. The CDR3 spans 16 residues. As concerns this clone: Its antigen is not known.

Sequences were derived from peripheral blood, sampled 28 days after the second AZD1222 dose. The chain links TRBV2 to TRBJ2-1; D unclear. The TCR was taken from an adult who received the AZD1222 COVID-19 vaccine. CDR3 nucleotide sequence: TGTGCCAGCAGTGAAATAGAGTTTTTTGCCCACAATGAGCAGTTCTTC. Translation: CASSEIEFFAHNEQFF.